Presented here are 23 T cell receptor beta chains from one specimen sequenced in a study. TCRdb fed the 5' RACE reads into MiXCR, producing one record per CDR3 protein. The data hold about 5,400 distinct CDR3 sequences, with 52% observed a single time. The specimen was memory CD4+ T cells sorted from blood. Stated subset: memory CD4+ T cells, CD4+CD45RO+CD25-. The receptors derive from a female donor with breast cancer.

J is TRBJ2-1 and V is TRBV20-1; 10 bases agree with TRBD2. The CDR3 runs 14 residues. CDR1 is DFQATT and CDR2 is SNEGSKA in the germline V gene (reference sequence). V was pared by 6 bases and J by 7 bases, with 9 bases of the junction left unmatched. The CDR3 sequence: CSARTSGNRNEQFF. The CDR3 coding sequence is TGCAGTGCCAGGACTAGCGGAAATAGGAATGAGCAGTTCTTC.

V usage is TRBV20-1 and J usage is TRBJ1-5; D remains ambiguous. The CDR3 runs 12 residues. CDR1 and CDR2 from the germline V gene are DFQATT and SNEGSKA (reference sequence). V was trimmed by 5 bases and J by 3 bases, leaving 8 bases between them. The CDR3 loop reads CSALDPNQPQHF. Here the CDR3 DNA reads TGCAGTGCTCTGGACCCCAATCAGCCCCAGCATTTT.

The chain combines TRBV20-1 with TRBJ1-4; D gene uncertain. Germline CDR1 and CDR2: DFQATT and SNEGSKA (reference sequence). The CDR3 runs to 14 residues. Trimming cost V 1 base and J 4 bases, with 10 bases left between them. The CDR3 region is CSARVQTLNEKLFF. The CDR3 nucleotides are TGCAGTGCTAGAGTACAGACTCTTAATGAAAAACTGTTTTTT.

The chain couples TRBV5-1 to TRBJ2-1; D may be TRBD1 (6 bases). Looked up from germline, CDR1 is SGHRS and CDR2 is YFSETQ. Trimming cost V 4 bases and J 7 bases, with 15 bases left between them. The length of the CDR3 is 14 residues. The CDR3 DNA reads as TGCGCCAGCAGCCAGGGGACACAAGGAAATGAGCAGTTCTTC. Translated: CASSQGTQGNEQFF.

This chain connects TRBV18 to TRBJ1-1, with D uncertain. Between the trimmed V and J ends, which lost 2 bases and 2 bases, there was a span of 6 bases. Per the germline V gene, CDR1 is KGHSH and CDR2 is LQKENI. The CDR3 has 13 residues. The CDR3 DNA is TGTGCCAGCTCACCATCAAAAAACACTGAAGCTTTCTTT. Amino acid sequence: CASSPSKNTEAFF.

This rearrangement joins TRBV20-1 to TRBJ1-3, with D hard to call. The CDR3 is made up of 11 amino acids. Per germline, CDR1 DFQATT and CDR2 SNEGSKA (reference sequence). With 3 bases removed from V and 3 bases from J, the gap between germline ends came to 3 bases. The CDR3 loop is CSASDGNTIYF. CDR3 nucleotide sequence: TGCAGTGCTAGTGATGGAAACACCATATATTTT.

Here the CDR3 reads CASSQDPGGSGGLRSRYF. In nucleotides, the CDR3 is TGCGCCAGCAGCCAAGATCCTGGGGGTAGCGGGGGGTTGAGGTCACGGTACTTC. The gene calls are TRBV4-1 and TRBJ2-7; 10 nucleotides align to TRBD2. Unmatched junction bases numbered 20, after V lost 0 bases and J lost 12 bases. Germline CDR1 reads MGHRA; CDR2 reads YSYEKL. CDR3 length: 18 residues.

The V gene is TRBV20-1, the J gene TRBJ1-4, with D uncertain. The CDR3 loop spans 14 amino acids. Germline assignment: CDR1 DFQATT and CDR2 SNEGSKA (reference sequence). The V end lost 5 bases, the J end lost 0 bases, and 10 bases lay between the germline ends. In DNA form, the CDR3 reads TGCAGTGCTCTCACAGCTACAACTAATGAAAAACTGTTTTTT. It translates to CSALTATTNEKLFF.

This clonotype was observed a few times. This chain links TRBV20-1 with TRBJ2-1; TRBD2 aligns across 9 bases. The germline CDR1 and CDR2 sequences are DFQATT and SNEGSKA (reference sequence). The V and J ends lost 3 bases and 2 bases, in that order; junction bases with no gene match: 5. CDR3 length: 15 amino acids. CDR3 loop: CSASKGGRAYNEQFF. The DNA for the CDR3 is TGCAGTGCTAGCAAGGGCGGGAGGGCCTACAATGAGCAGTTCTTC.

The chain has TRBV20-1 and TRBJ1-5; weak D call: TRBD1 (6 bases). Germline-derived CDR1 and CDR2 are DFQATT and SNEGSKA (reference sequence). CDR3 length equals 14 residues. With 6 bases removed from V and 1 base from J, the gap between germline ends came to 13 bases. The CDR3 spells CSASRGPSNQPQHF. DNA of the CDR3: TGCAGTGCATCCAGGGGACCCAGCAATCAGCCCCAGCATTTT.

This chain uses TRBV5-6 with TRBJ1-3, with a possible D match to TRBD1 (6 bases). Germline CDR1 SGHDT, CDR2 YYEEEE. V was trimmed by 0 bases and J by 3 bases, leaving 7 bases between them. The CDR3 is made up of 14 amino acids. The chain's CDR3 is CASSLDRDGNTIYF. Here the CDR3 DNA reads TGTGCCAGCAGCTTGGACAGGGATGGAAACACCATATATTTT. Filled out from reference TRBV5-6 and TRBJ1-3, the complete variable domain reads DAGVTQSPTHLIKTRGQQVTLRCSPKSGHDTVSWYQQALGQGPQFIFQYYEEEERQRGNFPDRFSGHQFPNYSSELNVNALLLGDSALYLCASSLDRDGNTIYFGEGSWLTVV.

The CDR3 here is CASSQGRESYEQYF. The CDR3 DNA reads as TGCGCCAGCAGCCAAGGGAGGGAATCCTACGAGCAGTACTTC. This sequence joins TRBV4-1 and TRBJ2-7; the D gene is possibly TRBD2 (6 bases). Germline V gene sequence: CDR1 MGHRA, CDR2 YSYEKL. V was trimmed by 1 base and J by 1 base, leaving 8 bases between them. CDR3 size: 14 residues.

The V and J genes are TRBV6-6 and TRBJ1-4, with D possibly being TRBD1 (6 bases). This CDR3 spans 14 amino acids. Germline CDR1 MNHNY, CDR2 SVGAGI (reference sequence). V dropped 7 bases and J dropped 2 bases, with 11 bases sitting between them. This CDR3 reads CASNQGITNEKLFF. DNA for the CDR3: TGTGCCAGCAACCAGGGGATCACTAATGAAAAACTGTTTTTT.

This clonotype was detected only a few times. V is TRBV12-3 or TRBV12-4 and J is TRBJ1-1; perhaps TRBD1 as D (6 bases). V was trimmed by 7 bases and J by 0 bases, leaving 12 bases between them. The CDR3 totals 14 residues. The CDR3 bases are TGTGCCAGCAACAGGGACGGCTTGAACACTGAAGCTTTCTTT. It encodes CASNRDGLNTEAFF.

As for this clonotype: This could be a read error, since a much larger clone is one nucleotide away. The CDR3 carries no conserved terminal phenylalanine or tryptophan, so it likely arises from a read error. The chain has TRBV20-1 and TRBJ1-1; 7 bases are shared with TRBD1. V lost 5 bases and J lost 2; bases outside the gene matches: 5. This CDR3 contains 13 residues. In germline, CDR1 is DFQATT, CDR2 SNEGSKA (reference sequence). The CDR3 region has the DNA TGCAGTGCTGGGGGGACAGCCAACACTGAAGCTTTCCTT. Translating it yields CSAGGTANTEAFL.

This clonotype was seen only a few times. J is TRBJ2-7 and V is TRBV5-1, with 9 bases matching TRBD2. V was pared by 0 bases and J by 7 bases, with 5 bases of the junction left unmatched. Germline loops: CDR1 SGHRS, CDR2 YFSETQ. This CDR3 spans 14 amino acids. The CDR3 loop is CASSLEGSGGEQYF. In DNA form, the CDR3 reads TGCGCCAGCAGCTTGGAGGGTAGCGGGGGAGAGCAGTACTTC.

V is TRBV6-2 or TRBV6-3 and J is TRBJ1-5; no reliable D call. The CDR3 covers 20 residues. The germline V and J ends were trimmed by 4 bases and 5 bases, with 30 bases remaining between them. CDR1 is MNHEY, CDR2 SVGEGT, per germline. The CDR3 DNA is TGTGCCAGCAGTTTTGTTTCTAACCTACTTGGGGAGAGTCTTTATCAGCCCCAGCATTTT. Translating it yields CASSFVSNLLGESLYQPQHF.

This clonotype turned up a few times. The rearrangement joins TRBV5-4 to TRBJ1-5; D is uncertain. The CDR3 consists of 13 residues. Trimming stripped 3 bases from V and 3 bases from J, with 7 bases between. Germline V gene data show CDR1 as SGHNT and CDR2 as YYREEE (reference sequence). CDR3 in DNA: TGTGCCAGCAGCTCAGAGCCCAATCAGCCCCAGCATTTT. This sequence encodes CASSSEPNQPQHF. Filled out from reference TRBV5-4 and TRBJ1-5, the complete variable domain reads ETGVTQSPTHLIKTRGQQVTLRCSSQSGHNTVSWYQQALGQGPQFIFQYYREEENGRGNFPPRFSGLQFPNYSSELNVNALELDDSALYLCASSSEPNQPQHFGDGTRLSIL.

This clonotype turned up a few times. This chain links TRBV20-1 with TRBJ1-1; D remains ambiguous. From germline, CDR1 is DFQATT and CDR2 SNEGSKA (reference sequence). The CDR3 is 16 residues long. Trimming removed 0 bases from V and 0 bases from J, with 14 bases in between. The CDR3 spells CSARDLGRPMNTEAFF. In nucleotides, the CDR3 is TGCAGTGCTAGAGATCTAGGACGGCCGATGAACACTGAAGCTTTCTTT.

This clonotype has just one count. The V call is TRBV20-1, the J call TRBJ2-1; 9 bases align to TRBD1. V trimming: 2 bases; J trimming: 7 bases; junction bases outside the gene matches: 9. The CDR3 consists of 15 residues. CDR1 and CDR2 from the germline V gene are DFQATT and SNEGSKA (reference sequence). DNA for the CDR3: TGCAGTGCTAGATACCGGGACAGGGTTAAGAATGAGCAGTTCTTC. The encoded protein is CSARYRDRVKNEQFF.

Regarding this clonotype: One end of the junction fails to match germline, which may point to a read error. The chain employs TRBV6-6 and TRBJ2-5; 12 bases map to TRBD2. The CDR3 runs 18 residues. The germline CDR1 and CDR2 sequences are MNHNY and SVGAGI (reference sequence). The CDR3: CVSNSRASGGALGETQYF. The CDR3 bases are TGTGTCAGCAACTCCCGGGCTAGCGGGGGGGCCTTGGGTGAGACCCAGTACTTC.

J is TRBJ1-1 and V is TRBV5-4; 11 bases line up with TRBD1. The germline V gene encodes CDR1 SGHNT and CDR2 YYREEE (reference sequence). The CDR3 contains 14 residues. The junction had 4 bases not matched to a gene; V was cut back by 4 bases and J by 5 bases. The CDR3, as DNA: TGTGCCAGCAGCCGGACAGGGGGCGGAACTGAAGCTTTCTTT. Protein: CASSRTGGGTEAFF.

The chain uses TRBV12-3 or TRBV12-4 and TRBJ2-1; 11 bases line up with TRBD2. V shed 2 bases, J shed 6 bases, and the junction held 12 bases outside the gene matches. The CDR3 contains 18 residues. The CDR3 nucleotides read TGTGCCAGCAGTTTACCGCCCAGACTAGCGGGGCCGTCCAATGAGCAGTTCTTC. This translates into CASSLPPRLAGPSNEQFF.